These T cell receptor beta chains were read from a single sample in a study of cytotoxic CD8 clonotypes in ibrutinib-treated CLL. Profiling relied on immunoSEQ multiplex PCR, and the TCRdb table lists in-frame clones only, not all of them. The data contain around 76,000 clones, 75% to 90% of them singletons. Material: PBMCs, obtained after 24 months of ibrutinib treatment. The receptors come from a human donor with chronic lymphocytic leukemia. CDR3s include the opening cysteine and the closing phenylalanine or tryptophan. Fields, in order: J gene, V gene, D gene, clone size, CDR3 protein, CDR3 DNA. D genes are given only for firm matches. Rows give clone size only sometimes, using once, few, many, or a class for an expanded clone.

>TRBJ2-1|TRBV30|TRBD2|.
CAWSGGGRGYNEQFF
TGTGCCTGGAGTGGAGGCGGGAGGGGCTACAATGAGCAGTTCTTC
>TRBJ2-7|TRBV20-1|.|.
CSARTYEQYF
TGCAGTGCCCGCACTTACGAGCAGTACTTC
>TRBJ2-3|TRBV6-4|TRBD2|.
CASSVGLASTDTQYF
TGTGCCAGCAGTGTGGGACTAGCGAGCACAGATACGCAGTATTTT
>TRBJ2-3|TRBV2|TRBD2|.
CASSEPSGFSTDTQYF
TGTGCCAGCAGTGAACCTAGCGGGTTTAGCACAGATACGCAGTATTTT
>TRBJ2-3|TRBV27|TRBD1|once
CASRTGASTDTQYF
TGTGCCAGCAGGACAGGGGCTAGCACAGATACGCAGTATTTT
>TRBJ2-2|TRBV2|TRBD1|.
CASSELGQGAGELFF
TGTGCCAGCAGTGAACTGGGACAGGGGGCCGGGGAGCTGTTTTTT
>TRBJ1-1|TRBV6-5|.|.
CASSQGQGAFF
TGTGCCAGCAGTCAGGGACAAGGAGCTTTCTTT
>TRBJ1-5|TRBV21-1|.|.
CASSKALRQGANQPQHF
TGTGCCAGCAGCAAAGCGCTCCGGCAGGGGGCTAATCAGCCCCAGCATTTT
>TRBJ2-1|TRBV5-1|TRBD2|.
CASSFSGNEQFF
TGCGCCAGCAGCTTTAGCGGGAATGAGCAGTTCTTC
>TRBJ2-5|TRBV2|.|.
CASSDSGSAGTQYF
TGTGCCAGCAGCGATAGCGGATCCGCGGGGACCCAGTACTTC
>TRBJ2-1|TRBV6-5|TRBD2|.
CASSGRGLGNEQFF
TGTGCCAGCAGTGGGAGGGGTCTGGGCAATGAGCAGTTCTTC
>TRBJ1-2|TRBV29-1|TRBD1|.
CSVAGSGTGANYGYTF
TGCAGCGTTGCGGGAAGTGGGACAGGGGCTAACTATGGCTACACCTTC
>TRBJ2-1|TRBV5-6|.|.
CASSRNNEQFF
TGTGCCAGCAGCCGGAACAATGAGCAGTTCTTC
>TRBJ2-3|TRBV29-1|.|.
CSVVPGGSTDTQYF
TGCAGCGTTGTGCCCGGGGGTAGCACAGATACGCAGTATTTT
>TRBJ1-6|TRBV5-5|TRBD1|.
CASSLTGDYNSPLHF
TGTGCCAGCAGCTTGACAGGGGATTATAATTCACCCCTCCACTTT